These 27 T cell receptor delta chains originate from one sample sequenced in a study of γδ T cells in repeated Plasmodium falciparum infection. Vgamma9/Vdelta2+ and Vdelta2-negative gammadelta T cells were flow-sorted from PBMC for bulk sequencing. TCRdb reanalysed the multiplex PCR reads via CATT. The sample consists of more than 70,000 delta-chain clones, 0.75% to 1% of them appearing once. Material: gamma-delta T cells from blood. The source of these receptors is a pool of human donors (malaria-infected and uninfected, not separated).

Only a few counts were recorded for this clone. This probably arose from a read error, given a far larger clone one base away. Other DNA sequences in this sample translate to the same CDR3. The V call is TRDV2, the J call TRDJ1; TRDD3 agrees at 9 bases. The J gene, absent from TCRdb, was called here by matching the DNA to germline. Germline V gene sequence: CDR1 GEAIGNYY, CDR2 EKD. CDR3 size: 16 residues. V was clipped by 7 bases and J by 1 base; unmatched bases: 12. CDR3 loop: CACSTGDTQCTDKLIF. CDR3 nucleotides: TGTGCCTGCTCTACTGGGGATACGCAGTGCACCGATAAACTCATCTTT.

This clone has only a few counts. TCRdb records a much larger clone's protein for this DNA, with a difference at residue 10 that likely arises from a read error; the protein given is the translation of the DNA. The genes are TRDV1 and TRDJ1, with D tentatively TRDD3 (6 bases). Since TCRdb gives no J gene, matching the DNA to germline was used here to assign it. CDR1 TSWWSYY and CDR2 QGS come from the germline V gene. V shed 5 bases and J shed 2 bases, with 24 bases lying between them. This CDR3 is built from 18 residues. Here the CDR3 reads CALGKATVGVSGTDKLIF. CDR3 nucleotide sequence: TGTGCTCTTGGGAAAGCTACCGTGGGGGTCTCGGGGACCGATAAACTCATCTTT.

This clone has a handful of counts. With a far larger clone one base away, a read error is the likely cause. Additional DNA sequences in this sample encode the identical CDR3. Called V gene: TRDV2; the J gene was not called; the DNA was not used to check the table's D call, TRDD3. Germline lookup yields CDR1 GEAIGNYY and CDR2 EKD. The CDR3 loop spans 18 amino acids. CDR3 bases: TGTGCCTGTGACACCGTAGGGAAGGGGGATACGTCGACCGATAAGCTCATCTTT. Its translation: CACDTVGKGDTSTDKLIF.

Of note for this clone: The protein given by TCRdb reflects a much larger clone and differs at residue 16 from this DNA's translation, likely from a read error; the protein shown is the DNA's translation. The rearrangement joins TRDV1 to TRDJ1; perhaps D is TRDD2 or TRDD3 (6 bases each). Germline V gene sequence: CDR1 TSWWSYY, CDR2 QGS. There are 17 residues in the CDR3. The DNA of the CDR3 is TGTGCTCTTGGGGAACTTCCTACCTGTACTGGGATCGATAAACTCACCTTT. Its translation is CALGELPTCTGIDKLTF.

In this sample, this clone turned up a few times. This probably arose from a read error, given a far larger clone one base away. The sample contains more than one DNA sequence encoding this CDR3. The chain recombines TRDV2 with TRDJ1, with D perhaps matching TRDD3 (6 bases). Matching the DNA to germline supplied the J gene, which TCRdb does not give. Trimming took 6 bases from V and 2 from J, leaving 21 bases between them. Germline V gives CDR1 GEAIGNYY, CDR2 EKD. This CDR3 region has 16 residues. CDR3 DNA sequence: TGTGCCTGTACCGGAGGATACAGTAGAGGAACCGATAAACTCATCTTT. Encoded protein: CACTGGYSRGTDKLIF.

The sample holds a few counts of this clone. A far bigger clonotype differs at one base, so this is likely a read error. The same CDR3 also results from other DNA sequences found in this sample. This rearrangement joins TRDV1 to TRDJ1, with D perhaps assigned TRDD2 or TRDD3 (5 bases each). TCRdb carries no J gene annotation; the J gene was assigned here by matching the DNA with germline. This CDR3 has 19 amino acids. The germline gives CDR1 TSWWSYY, CDR2 QGS. The CDR3 reads CALGERFLATGTHTDKLIF. The CDR3 DNA reads TGTGCTCTTGGGGAACGGTTCCTGGCGACGGGGACCCACACTGATAAACTCATCTTT.

As regards this clone: A clone one base away is much larger, so this may be a read error. The rearrangement joins TRDV1 to TRDJ2; TRDD3 aligns across 10 bases. The CDR3 is 20 residues long. Germline V gene sequence: CDR1 TSWWSYY, CDR2 QGS. After removal of 3 bases from V and 3 bases from J, the junction contained 16 bases not matched to a gene. The CDR3 sequence is CALGEQIARAGGYLTAQLFF. CDR3 bases: TGTGCTCTTGGGGAGCAAATTGCGAGAGCTGGGGGATATCTGACAGCACAACTCTTCTTT.

This clone showed up just a few times. TCRdb lists the protein of a much larger clone for this DNA, which differs at residue 12, so this is likely a read error; the protein given here is translated from the DNA itself. V and J are TRDV2 and TRDJ1, with TRDD3 matching 10 bases. TCRdb supplies no J gene; here it was assigned by aligning the nucleotide sequence to germline. V shed 0 bases, J shed 0 bases, and the junction held 27 bases outside the gene matches. The germline V gene has CDR1 GEAIGNYY and CDR2 EKD. CDR3 length equals 24 residues. CDR3 residues: CACDTVRPSPSLNWGMGYTDKLIF. CDR3 nucleotide sequence: TGTGCCTGTGACACCGTTCGTCCCTCCCCTAGCCTAAACTGGGGGATGGGGTACACCGATAAACTCATCTTT.

This clone was detected a few times. It is likely a read error: a sequence one base away is far more abundant. The sample holds other DNA sequences that translate to the same CDR3. The chain has TRDV1 and TRDJ1; possible D gene TRDD3, 5 bases. In the absence of a J gene in TCRdb, the DNA was matched to germline to assign it here. The CDR3 runs 19 residues. Germline V gene lookup returns CDR1 TSWWSYY and CDR2 QGS. This CDR3 is CALGEVNFYPGILTDKLIF. The CDR3 nucleotides are TGTGCCCTTGGGGAAGTGAATTTCTACCCCGGGATTCTGACCGATAAACTCATCTTT.

This clone was observed a few times. This DNA's translation differs at residue 7 from TCRdb's protein, which comes from a much larger clone; a read error is likely, and the protein shown is translated from the DNA. V usage is TRDV2 and J usage is TRDJ1; D unclear. The CDR3 is 16 residues long. The germline gives CDR1 GEAIGNYY, CDR2 EKD. V was shortened by 1 base and J by 0 bases, with 14 bases between the two germline ends. In DNA form, the CDR3 reads TGTGCCTGTGACACACACAGAGGTATTTACACCGATAAACTCATCTTT. It is translated as CACDTHRGIYTDKLIF.

To note about this clone: One base separates it from a far larger clone, so it is likely a read error. The same CDR3 also results from other DNA sequences found in this sample. J is TRDJ1 and V is TRDV1; 11 bases map to TRDD3. TCRdb carries no J gene annotation; the J gene was assigned here by matching the DNA with germline. Germline lookup yields CDR1 TSWWSYY and CDR2 QGS. The CDR3 length is 24 residues. V trimming: 4 bases; J trimming: 1 base; junction bases outside the gene matches: 29. Written as DNA, the CDR3 is TGTGCTCTTGGGGTTTGTTCCTACGCTACAAGAAACTGGGGGATAACAGGATTCACCGATAAACTCATCTTT. This gives the protein CALGVCSYATRNWGITGFTDKLIF.

This clone has a handful of counts. The TCRdb protein comes from a much larger clone and disagrees with this DNA's translation at residue 16, likely due to a read error; the protein given here is derived from the DNA. This chain connects TRDV1 to TRDJ1, with no clear D. The V end was cut by 2 bases, the J end by 0 bases, with 31 bases between. The CDR3 totals 22 residues. CDR1 and CDR2 from the germline V gene are TSWWSYY and QGS. This CDR3 reads CALGEMKARMRRFTGNTDKLIF. Written as DNA, the CDR3 is TGTGCTCTTGGGGAAATGAAGGCTCGAATGAGGAGATTTACCGGGAACACCGATAAACTCATCTTT.

In the case of this clone: For this DNA, TCRdb reports the protein of a much larger clone, which diverges at residue 14, most likely from a read error; the protein presented here is translated directly from the DNA. This chain uses TRDV1 with TRDJ1, with 13 bases that match TRDD3. No J segment appears in TCRdb, so it was assigned here by matching the sequence to germline. This CDR3 has 19 amino acids. The J segment lost 3 bases and the V segment lost 3 bases, leaving 13 bases of the junction unmatched. Germline CDR1 reads TSWWSYY; CDR2 reads QGS. CDR3 DNA: TGTGCTCTTGGGGATTTCCGGTACTGGGGGATACGTAACGCCGATAAACTCATCTTT. Protein product: CALGDFRYWGIRNADKLIF.

Turning to this clone: The protein TCRdb gives is from a much larger clone and does not agree with this DNA's translation at residue 8, likely a read error; the protein shown here comes from the DNA. The rearrangement links TRDV1 to TRDJ1, with TRDD3 identical over 9 bases. Germline-derived CDR1 and CDR2 are TSWWSYY and QGS. The junction had 17 bases not matched to a gene; V was cut back by 3 bases and J by 0 bases. CDR3 length: 20 residues. This chain's CDR3 is CALGEFPGTGGPTYTDKLIF. The CDR3 DNA sequence: TGTGCTCTTGGGGAGTTTCCCGGTACTGGGGGACCGACGTACACCGATAAACTCATCTTT.

Comments on this clone: The protein that TCRdb holds for this DNA derives from a much larger clone and differs from the translated DNA at residue 17, which likely indicates a read error; the protein shown here is translated from the DNA. The CDR3 is CACDTISMGEKGSDKLTF. The CDR3 nucleotides read TGTGCCTGTGACACGATTTCAATGGGGGAAAAAGGATCCGATAAACTCACCTTT. No J gene was named, though the V gene is TRDV2; the D call in the table, TRDD3, was not verified against the DNA. The CDR3 covers 18 residues. Per germline, CDR1 GEAIGNYY and CDR2 EKD.

This clone was seen a handful of times. TCRdb's listed protein matches a much larger clone and diverges from this DNA's translation at residue 12, likely through a read error; the protein shown comes from the DNA. J is TRDJ2 and V is TRDV2, with 11 bases matching TRDD3. The J gene, left out of TCRdb, was set here by checking the DNA against germline. Germline-derived CDR1 and CDR2 are GEAIGNYY and EKD. CDR3 length: 18 amino acids. Trimming took 1 base from V and 4 from J; bases not matched to a gene: 10. CDR3 residues: CACDTVGDTGASTAQLFF. CDR3 DNA sequence: TGTGCCTGTGACACAGTGGGGGATACGGGGGCTTCGACAGCACAACTCTTCTTT.

With regard to this clone: A far larger clone lies a single base away; this is likely a read error. The sample has other DNA sequences that encode this CDR3 too. The V gene call reads TRDV2; no J gene was called; the table's TRDD3 call for D was not verified on the DNA. Germline-derived CDR1 and CDR2 are GEAIGNYY and EKD. The CDR3 has 15 residues. Here the CDR3 DNA reads TGTGCCTGTGACACCGGGGGAACGGGCACCGATAAGCTCATCTTT. Its translation: CACDTGGTGTDKLIF.

The sample holds a few counts of this clone. This DNA's translation differs at residue 11 from TCRdb's protein, which comes from a much larger clone; a read error is likely, and the protein shown is translated from the DNA. The chain combines TRDV1 with TRDJ1, with TRDD2 matching 9 bases. The J gene was missing in TCRdb and was found by matching the end of the DNA to germline. The J segment lost 3 bases and the V segment lost 9 bases, leaving 14 bases of the junction unmatched. This CDR3 has 16 residues. Looked up from germline, CDR1 is TSWWSYY and CDR2 is QGS. The CDR3 protein is CALLPTSSPYADKLIF. For the CDR3, the DNA is TGTGCTCTCCTTCCTACCTCATCCCCTTACGCCGATAAACTCATCTTT.

On this clone: It differs at one base from a far larger clone, so likely a read error. Within the sample, other DNA sequences also encode this same CDR3. The rearrangement uses TRDV1 and TRDJ1; 7 bases agree with TRDD2. No J gene was available from TCRdb, and it was assigned here by a germline match of the DNA. V was pared by 1 base and J by 0 bases, with 32 bases of the junction left unmatched. The CDR3 covers 25 residues. Germline values: CDR1 TSWWSYY, CDR2 QGS. The DNA for the CDR3 is TGTGCTCTTGGGGAACAACCCGTACTAACTTTCCTACACGTACTGGTTGATTGGTACACCGATAAACTCATCTTT. Residues: CALGEQPVLTFLHVLVDWYTDKLIF.

This clone was found a few times. TCRdb records a much larger clone's protein for this DNA, with a difference at residue 11 that likely arises from a read error; the protein given is the translation of the DNA. The chain is built from TRDV1 and TRDJ1; 7 bases match TRDD3. Germline CDR1 reads TSWWSYY; CDR2 reads QGS. The V and J ends lost 1 base and 0 bases, in that order; junction bases with no gene match: 11. The CDR3 runs to 18 residues. The CDR3 nucleotides read TGTGCTCTTGGGGAACCTTTTGGGGGACAAGCATACACCGATAAACTCATCTTT. This gives the protein CALGEPFGGQAYTDKLIF.

Concerning this clone: A far larger clone is just one base off, so this is likely a read error. The same CDR3 is also encoded by other DNA sequences in this sample. The genes are TRDV1 and TRDJ1; tentative D call: TRDD2 (6 bases). TCRdb is silent on the J gene; assignment here came from matching the DNA to germline. V lost 3 bases and J lost 2, with 25 bases in between. The CDR3 is 19 amino acids. Germline CDR1 is TSWWSYY and CDR2 is QGS. The DNA for the CDR3 is TGTGCTCTTGGGGAGATATCCTACGTAGGGATTAAGTGGACCGATAAACTCATCTTT. Translating gives CALGEISYVGIKWTDKLIF.

This clone was detected only a few times. The TCRdb protein comes from a much larger clone and disagrees with this DNA's translation at residue 15, likely due to a read error; the protein given here is derived from the DNA. J is TRDJ1 and V is TRDV2, with a possible D match to TRDD3 (6 bases). V shed 0 bases and J shed 10 bases, with 29 bases lying between them. Germline CDR1 GEAIGNYY, CDR2 EKD. The CDR3 runs to 18 residues. DNA for the CDR3: TGTGCCTGTGACACCGCGAGATTGTGGGGGCACAATGTCAAAAGACTCATCTTT. It codes for CACDTARLWGHNVKRLIF.

This clone has a count of ten or more. The protein TCRdb lists belongs to a much larger clone and differs from this DNA's translation at residue 4, which points to a read error; the protein shown is made from the DNA. The chain employs TRDV2 and TRDJ1; 11 bases are shared with TRDD3. V lost 5 bases and J lost 3; bases outside the gene matches: 13. CDR3 length: 17 amino acids. Per germline, CDR1 GEAIGNYY and CDR2 EKD. CDR3 sequence: CACGPVGLGDTSDKLIF. The CDR3 nucleotides read TGTGCCTGTGGCCCCGTCGGTCTGGGGGATACATCCGATAAACTCATCTTT.

Turning to this clone: The protein given by TCRdb reflects a much larger clone and differs at residue 7 from this DNA's translation, likely from a read error; the protein shown is the DNA's translation. The CDR3 spells CALGELVPTAGTPSKYTDKLIF. The CDR3 DNA follows: TGTGCTCTTGGGGAACTTGTTCCTACGGCTGGGACACCGTCGAAGTACACCGATAAACTCATCTTT. The chain recombines TRDV1 with TRDJ1; the match to TRDD2 covers 7 bases. TCRdb leaves out the J gene; it was filled in here by matching the DNA to germline. Germline lookup yields CDR1 TSWWSYY and CDR2 QGS. Losses at the gene ends were 0 bases for V and 0 bases for J; bases not matched to a gene: 22. The CDR3 is 22 amino acids.

As concerns this clone: Only one base separates this from a far larger clonotype, so it likely reflects a read error. This sample includes further DNA sequences coding for the same CDR3. The chain links TRDV1 to TRDJ2; no clear D. Since TCRdb gives no J gene, matching the DNA to germline was used here to assign it. The CDR3 loop spans 16 amino acids. V was cut by 2 bases and J by 5 bases, with 15 bases left in between. The V gene's germline CDR1 is TSWWSYY and CDR2 QGS. CDR3 region: CALGEAFCDGTAQLFF. The DNA for the CDR3 is TGTGCTCTTGGGGAAGCTTTCTGTGATGGAACAGCACAACTCTTCTTT.

This clone was seen a handful of times. This likely traces to a read error, being one base from a far larger clone. The identical CDR3 is also encoded by other nucleotide sequences in the sample. The chain employs TRDV2 and TRDJ1; no firm D call. The CDR3 sequence is 19 residues long. The germline gives CDR1 GEAIGNYY, CDR2 EKD. The CDR3 DNA sequence: TGTGCTTGTGACACCGAATTTGGCGGGGTCAACAAGAGGACCGATAAACTCATCTTT. This encodes CACDTEFGGVNKRTDKLIF.

This clone was counted only a few times. This DNA's translation differs at residue 13 from TCRdb's protein, which comes from a much larger clone; a read error is likely, and the protein shown is translated from the DNA. The J gene is TRDJ3, the V gene TRDV2; the match to TRDD3 covers 11 bases. As TCRdb names no J gene, one was assigned here on the basis of a DNA match to germline. CDR3 length equals 20 residues. The V gene's germline CDR1 is GEAIGNYY and CDR2 EKD. The DNA of the CDR3 is TGTGCCTGTGACGACTTGGGGGATACGGCCAGCTCCCGGGACACCCGACAGATGTTTTTC. Protein: CACDDLGDTASSRDTRQMFF.